The present T cell receptor (beta chain) was sequenced within a study of CD8 T cells in ankylosing spondylitis. This CDR3 is 13 amino acids long. The V end lost 3 bases, the J end lost 3 bases, and 8 bases lay between the germline ends. Scientists made TCR beta libraries using quantitative 5'-RACE with molecular barcodes. Each CDR3 protein is one row after TCRdb ran MiXCR on the 5' RACE reads. The data contain 200,000 to 250,000 distinct CDR3 sequences, about 11% of them singletons. Study-level findings and limits: Earlier studies detected some motif variants in reactive arthritis synovial fluid and blood. Disease-linked clones, CD8+, were relatively rare in peripheral blood. Several highly homologous variants formed a TCR beta motif that appeared characteristic of ankylosing spondylitis blood.

Ten or more counts support this clonotype. Its antigen is unidentified. This receptor was identified in a male donor with ankylosing spondylitis or in good health (not recorded which). The chain uses TRBV12-3 or TRBV12-4 and TRBJ2-5, with D perhaps matching TRBD2 (5 bases). Source material: blood, either unsorted or a sorted T cell fraction (not recorded which). The CDR3 sequence is CASSFNGEETQYF. The CDR3 DNA follows: TGTGCCAGCAGTTTTAACGGGGAAGAGACCCAGTACTTC.